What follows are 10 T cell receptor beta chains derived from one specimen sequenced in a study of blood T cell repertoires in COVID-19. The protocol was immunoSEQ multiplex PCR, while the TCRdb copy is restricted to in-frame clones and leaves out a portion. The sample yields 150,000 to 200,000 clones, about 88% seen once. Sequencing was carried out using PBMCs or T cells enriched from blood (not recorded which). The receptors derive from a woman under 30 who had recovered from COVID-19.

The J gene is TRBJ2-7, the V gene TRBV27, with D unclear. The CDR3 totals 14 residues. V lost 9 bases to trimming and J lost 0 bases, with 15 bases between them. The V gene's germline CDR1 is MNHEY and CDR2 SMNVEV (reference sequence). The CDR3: CASIPNFNSYEQYF. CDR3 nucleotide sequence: TGTGCCAGTATACCTAATTTCAACTCCTACGAGCAGTACTTC.

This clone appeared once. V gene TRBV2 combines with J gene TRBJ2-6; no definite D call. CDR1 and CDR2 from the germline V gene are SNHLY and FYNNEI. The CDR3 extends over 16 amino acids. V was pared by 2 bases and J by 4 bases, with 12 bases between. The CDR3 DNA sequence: TGTGCCAGCAGTGAATCGTGGGCGAGAGGGGCCAACGTCCTGACTTTC. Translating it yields CASSESWARGANVLTF.

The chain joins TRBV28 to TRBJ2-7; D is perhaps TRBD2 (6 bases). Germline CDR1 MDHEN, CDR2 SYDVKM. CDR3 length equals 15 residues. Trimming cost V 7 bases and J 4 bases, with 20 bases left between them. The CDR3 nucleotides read TGTGCCAGCACCCCCGGGGGAAGGGCGCGATACGAGCAGTACTTC. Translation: CASTPGGRARYEQYF.

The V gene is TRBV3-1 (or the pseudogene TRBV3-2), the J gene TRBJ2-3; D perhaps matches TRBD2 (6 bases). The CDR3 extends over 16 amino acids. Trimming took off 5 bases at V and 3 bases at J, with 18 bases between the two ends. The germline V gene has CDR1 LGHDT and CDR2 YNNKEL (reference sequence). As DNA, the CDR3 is TGTGCCAGCAGCAAAAGGACTATAGCGAGTACAGATACGCAGTATTTT. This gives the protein CASSKRTIASTDTQYF.

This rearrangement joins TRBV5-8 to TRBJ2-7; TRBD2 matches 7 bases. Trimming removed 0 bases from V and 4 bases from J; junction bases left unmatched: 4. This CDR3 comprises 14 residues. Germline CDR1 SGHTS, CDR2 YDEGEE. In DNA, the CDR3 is TGTGCCAGCAGCTTGGGGGAGGGCCGGTACGAGCAGTACTTC. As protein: CASSLGEGRYEQYF.

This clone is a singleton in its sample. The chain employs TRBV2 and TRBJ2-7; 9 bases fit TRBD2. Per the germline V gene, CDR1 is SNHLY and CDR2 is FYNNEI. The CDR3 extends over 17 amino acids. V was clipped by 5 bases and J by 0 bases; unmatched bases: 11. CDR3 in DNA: TGTGCCAGCAGTCCCTTACCCAGCGGGAGGTCCTCCTACGAGCAGTACTTC. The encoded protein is CASSPLPSGRSSYEQYF.

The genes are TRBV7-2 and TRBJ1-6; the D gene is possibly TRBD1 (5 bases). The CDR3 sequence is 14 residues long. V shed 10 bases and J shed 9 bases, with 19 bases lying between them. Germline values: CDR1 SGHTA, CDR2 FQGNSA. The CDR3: CATGGGIRGSPLHF. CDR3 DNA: TGTGCCACCGGGGGGGGGATCAGAGGTTCACCCCTCCACTTT.

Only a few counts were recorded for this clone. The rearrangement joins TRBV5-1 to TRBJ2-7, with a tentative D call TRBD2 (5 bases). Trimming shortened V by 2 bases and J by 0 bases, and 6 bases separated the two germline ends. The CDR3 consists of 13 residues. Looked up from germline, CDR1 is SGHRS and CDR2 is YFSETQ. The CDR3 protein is CASSLGSSYEQYF. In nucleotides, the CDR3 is TGCGCCAGCAGCTTAGGGAGCTCCTACGAGCAGTACTTC. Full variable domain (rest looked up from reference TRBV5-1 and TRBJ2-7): KAGVTQTPRYLIKTRGQQVTLSCSPISGHRSVSWYQQTPGQGLQFLFEYFSETQRNKGNFPGRFSGRQFSNSRSEMNVSTLELGDSALYLCASSLGSSYEQYFGPGTRLTVT.

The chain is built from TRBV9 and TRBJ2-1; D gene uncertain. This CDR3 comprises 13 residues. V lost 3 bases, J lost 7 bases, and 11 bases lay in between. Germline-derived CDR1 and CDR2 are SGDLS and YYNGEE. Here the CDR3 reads CASSASLDNEQFF. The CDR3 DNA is TGTGCCAGCAGCGCAAGCCTAGATAATGAGCAGTTCTTC.

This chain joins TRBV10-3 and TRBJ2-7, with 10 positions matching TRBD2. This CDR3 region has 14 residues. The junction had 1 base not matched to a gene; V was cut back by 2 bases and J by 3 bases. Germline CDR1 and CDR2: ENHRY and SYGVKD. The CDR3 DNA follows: TGTGCCATCAGTGAGGCTAGCGGGAGCTACGAGCAGTACTTC. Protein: CAISEASGSYEQYF.